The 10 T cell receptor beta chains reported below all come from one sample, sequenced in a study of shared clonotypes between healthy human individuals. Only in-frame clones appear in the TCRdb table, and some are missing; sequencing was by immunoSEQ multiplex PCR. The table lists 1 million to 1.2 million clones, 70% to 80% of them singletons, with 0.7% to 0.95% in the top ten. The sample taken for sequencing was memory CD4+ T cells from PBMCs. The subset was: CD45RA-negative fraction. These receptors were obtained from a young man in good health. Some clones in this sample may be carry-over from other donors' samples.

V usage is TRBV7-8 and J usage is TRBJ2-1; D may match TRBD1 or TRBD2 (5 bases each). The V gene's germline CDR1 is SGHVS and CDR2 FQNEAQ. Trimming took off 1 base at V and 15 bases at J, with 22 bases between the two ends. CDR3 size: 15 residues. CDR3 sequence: CASSLGDPSLVRLFF. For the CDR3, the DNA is TGTGCCAGCAGCTTAGGGGACCCCTCCTTGGTACGTTTGTTCTTC.

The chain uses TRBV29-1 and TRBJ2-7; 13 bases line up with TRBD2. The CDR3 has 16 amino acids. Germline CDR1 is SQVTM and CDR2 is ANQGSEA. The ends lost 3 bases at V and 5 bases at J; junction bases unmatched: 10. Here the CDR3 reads CSVDGLAGATGNEQYF. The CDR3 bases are TGCAGCGTTGATGGACTAGCGGGAGCTACTGGGAACGAGCAGTACTTC.

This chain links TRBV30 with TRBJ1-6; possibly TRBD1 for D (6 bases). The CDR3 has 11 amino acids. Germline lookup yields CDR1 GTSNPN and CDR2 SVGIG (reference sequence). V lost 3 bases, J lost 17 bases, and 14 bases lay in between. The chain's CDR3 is CAWSQKGVFHF. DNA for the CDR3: TGTGCCTGGAGCCAAAAGGGGGTATTCCACTTT.

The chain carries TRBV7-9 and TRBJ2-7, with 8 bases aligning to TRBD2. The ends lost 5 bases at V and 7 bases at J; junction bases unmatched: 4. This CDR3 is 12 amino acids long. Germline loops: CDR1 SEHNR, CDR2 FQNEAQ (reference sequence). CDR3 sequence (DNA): TGTGCCAGCAGCCGGGGGGGAGGAGAGCAGTACTTC. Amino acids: CASSRGGGEQYF.

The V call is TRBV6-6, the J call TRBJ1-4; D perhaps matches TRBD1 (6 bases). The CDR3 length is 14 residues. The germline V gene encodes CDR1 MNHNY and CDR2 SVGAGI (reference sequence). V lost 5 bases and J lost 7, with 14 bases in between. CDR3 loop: CASSPQGTGEKLFF. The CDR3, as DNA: TGTGCCAGCAGTCCACAGGGAACGGGTGAAAAACTGTTTTTT.

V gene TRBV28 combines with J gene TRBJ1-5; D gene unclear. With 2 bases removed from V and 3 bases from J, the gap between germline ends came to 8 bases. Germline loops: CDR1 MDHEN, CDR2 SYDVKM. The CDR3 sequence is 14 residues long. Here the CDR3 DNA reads TGTGCCAGCAGTTTAGACGTATTCAATCAGCCCCAGCATTTT. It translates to CASSLDVFNQPQHF.

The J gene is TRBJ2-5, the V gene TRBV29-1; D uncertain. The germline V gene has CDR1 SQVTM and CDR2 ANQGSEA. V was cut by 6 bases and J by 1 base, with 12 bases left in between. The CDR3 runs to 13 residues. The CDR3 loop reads CSVTGMSQETQYF. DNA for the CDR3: TGCAGCGTGACGGGTATGAGCCAAGAGACCCAGTACTTC.

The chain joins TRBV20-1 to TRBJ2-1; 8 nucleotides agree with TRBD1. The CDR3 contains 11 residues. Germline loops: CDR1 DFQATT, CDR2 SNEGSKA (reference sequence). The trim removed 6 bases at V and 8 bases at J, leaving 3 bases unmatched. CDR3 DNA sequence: TGCAGTGCCCAGGGGGCACATGAGCAGTTCTTC. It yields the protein CSAQGAHEQFF.

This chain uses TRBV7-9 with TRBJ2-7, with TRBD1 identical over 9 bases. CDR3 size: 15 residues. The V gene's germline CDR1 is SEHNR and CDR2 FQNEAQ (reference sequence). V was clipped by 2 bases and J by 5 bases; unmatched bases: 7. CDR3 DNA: TGTGCCAGCAGCTTATCCGGACAGGGGCCCCACGAGCAGTACTTC. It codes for CASSLSGQGPHEQYF.

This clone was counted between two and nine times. The CDR3 coding sequence is TGTGCCAGCAGCGTAGAACCCGGATATCTTGGCTACACCTTC. Its translation is CASSVEPGYLGYTF. V and J are TRBV9 and TRBJ1-2; D gene unclear. This CDR3 has 14 amino acids. Trimming stripped 0 bases from V and 7 bases from J, with 13 bases between. The V gene's germline CDR1 is SGDLS and CDR2 YYNGEE.